This T cell receptor (beta chain) was observed in a study of blood T cell repertoires in COVID-19. Study context: The cDNA or gDNA used as material had been derived from T cells, B-cell-depleted T cells, or PBMCs.

Generated by immunoSEQ multiplex PCR, the TCRdb table keeps only in-frame clones and is missing some. The sample includes over 100,000 clones, roughly nine tenths of them seen just once. The CDR3 length is 14 residues. Germline assignment: CDR1 MNHEY and CDR2 SVGAGI. V lost 4 bases to trimming and J lost 6 bases, with 13 bases between them. The receptor was derived from a human donor in a cohort sampled during active COVID-19. The source material was peripheral blood. The chain couples TRBV6-5 to TRBJ2-1; possibly TRBD1 for D (5 bases). In nucleotides, the CDR3 is TGTGCCAGCAGTTTGTTAGGGGTTGGCAATGAGCAGTTCTTC. This sequence encodes CASSLLGVGNEQFF.